Listed here are 3 T cell receptor beta chains from one sample, sequenced in a study of OX40 agonist ivuxolimab in advanced cancers. The protocol was immunoSEQ multiplex PCR, while the TCRdb copy is restricted to in-frame clones and leaves out a portion. The data hold around 80,000 clones, with roughly four fifths observed a single time. The source material was CD4+ or CD8+ T cells sorted from blood, sampled in a trial of the OX40 agonist ivuxolimab. These receptors were taken from an adult with an advanced solid tumor such as melanoma, head and neck, liver or kidney cancer.

The chain is built from TRBV2 and TRBJ2-7; D is undetermined. V was clipped by 3 bases and J by 3 bases, with 9 bases between them. This CDR3 is built from 13 residues. Germline CDR1 is SNHLY and CDR2 is FYNNEI. DNA for the CDR3: TGTGCCAGCAGTGACCCGGACGGCTACGAGCAGTACTTC. Translated: CASSDPDGYEQYF.

The gene calls are TRBV18 and TRBJ1-2, with 8 nucleotides matching TRBD1. The CDR3 is 15 amino acids. The junction had 9 bases not matched to a gene; V was cut back by 1 base and J by 8 bases. Germline-derived CDR1 and CDR2 are KGHSH and LQKENI. Here the CDR3 reads CASSPQTGVYEGYTF. CDR3 nucleotide sequence: TGTGCCAGCTCACCACAGACAGGGGTTTACGAGGGCTACACCTTC.

The J gene is TRBJ2-3, the V gene TRBV27; no definite D call. V lost 8 bases to trimming and J lost 5 bases, with 8 bases between them. CDR1 is MNHEY and CDR2 is SMNVEV in the germline V gene (reference sequence). CDR3 length equals 11 residues. CDR3 nucleotides: TGTGCCAGCCGCTTAGAAGATACGCAGTATTTT. Amino acid sequence: CASRLEDTQYF.